Shown below are 31 T cell receptor beta chains from a single sample sequenced in a study of CXCR3-negative and CXCR3-positive naive CD8 T cells. Libraries of TRB cDNA were made by 5' RACE and carried UMIs. TCRdb processed the 5' RACE reads again and assigns one entry to each CDR3 protein, with no DNA. The repertoire shows under 85,000 distinct CDR3 sequences; the top ten hold about 1.5%. Sequenced input: naive CXCR3- CD8+ T cells from blood. Subset of the sample: CD45RO-CCR7+CD27+CD95- naive CD8+ T cells lacking CXCR3 (TNR3-). These receptors came from a human donor in good health. Some clones in this sample may be carry-over from other donors' samples.

The genes are TRBV2 and TRBJ2-1; the TCRdb D gene call, TRBD2, has no DNA to confirm it. This CDR3 has 13 residues. In germline, CDR1 is SNHLY, CDR2 FYNNEI. Here the CDR3 reads CASRGGRAVEQFF.

The gene calls are TRBV23-1 and TRBJ1-2; TCRdb reports TRBD1, a call that lacks DNA to check it against. TRBV23-1 is an ORF, and what it does is uncertain. The CDR3 is 17 amino acids. This chain's CDR3 is CASSQSKARSGGYGYTF.

The genes are TRBV29-1 and TRBJ2-1; the TCRdb call, TRBD2, lacks DNA for checking. The CDR3 extends over 13 amino acids. Germline V gene data show CDR1 as SQVTM and CDR2 as ANQGSEA. The chain's CDR3 is CSVSTEDYNEQFF.

The chain recombines TRBV6-1 with TRBJ2-1. The CDR3 contains 16 residues. Germline V lookup: CDR1 MNHNS, CDR2 SASEGT. CDR3 residues: CASSESDEGPTGEQFF.

The chain has TRBV5-1 and TRBJ2-1. The germline CDR1 and CDR2 sequences are SGHRS and YFSETQ. There are 12 residues in the CDR3. This chain's CDR3 is CASSFAFNEQFF.

This chain connects TRBV5-4 to TRBJ2-7; TCRdb lists TRBD2, though no DNA is available to test this call. Germline V gene data show CDR1 as SGHNT and CDR2 as YYREEE (reference sequence). The CDR3 length is 14 residues. The CDR3 sequence: CASSSGLLTYEQYF.

The chain carries TRBV12-5 and TRBJ1-4; TCRdb's D call of TRBD1 is untestable without DNA. Germline values: CDR1 LGHNT, CDR2 FRNRAP. CDR3 length: 16 amino acids. CDR3 sequence reads: CASGLRGTGSNEKLFF.

This chain links TRBV12-3 or TRBV12-4 with TRBJ1-2; TCRdb reports TRBD1, a call that lacks DNA to check it against. The CDR3 runs to 13 residues. CDR3 loop: CASGPGQNYGYTF.

The CDR3 spells CSVEAPAGGLTYEQYF. The chain combines TRBV29-1 with TRBJ2-7; TCRdb proposes TRBD2, but this gene call is untestable without DNA. The CDR3 has 16 residues. Germline CDR1 reads SQVTM; CDR2 reads ANQGSEA.

The chain combines TRBV21-1 with TRBJ2-5; the D call of TRBD1 rests on TCRdb alone, since no DNA is present to check it. TRBV21-1 corresponds to a pseudogene. The CDR3 runs to 17 residues. The chain's CDR3 is CASSKLARGFIQETQYF.

V and J are TRBV29-1 and TRBJ1-4; lacking DNA, the TRBD1 call made by TCRdb goes unchecked. The CDR3 has 14 residues. Germline-derived CDR1 and CDR2 are SQVTM and ANQGSEA. CDR3 region: CSVETTGMNEKLFF.

The chain uses TRBV7-9 and TRBJ2-3; checking the TCRdb D call of TRBD1 is not possible without DNA. CDR1 is SEHNR and CDR2 is FQNEAQ in the germline V gene (reference sequence). This CDR3 comprises 15 residues. CDR3 region: CASSLAPGDTDTQYF.

The chain has TRBV20-1 and TRBJ2-1; lacking DNA, the TRBD2 call made by TCRdb goes unchecked. Per the germline V gene, CDR1 is DFQATT and CDR2 is SNEGSKA (reference sequence). The CDR3 totals 15 residues. CDR3 loop: CSAQLTSDLSNEQFF.

The chain is built from TRBV6-4 and TRBJ2-1. CDR1 is MRHNA, CDR2 SNTAGT, per germline. CDR3 length: 14 residues. This CDR3 is CASSAGVEYDEQLF.

This rearrangement joins TRBV3-1 to TRBJ2-1; the TCRdb call, TRBD1, lacks DNA for checking. The CDR3 runs 13 residues. Germline loops: CDR1 LGHDT, CDR2 YNNKEL (reference sequence). The CDR3 sequence: CASSPPGANEQFF.

J is TRBJ1-4 and V is TRBV28; TCRdb's D call of TRBD1 is untestable without DNA. The CDR3 is 14 residues long. Germline V gene lookup returns CDR1 MDHEN and CDR2 SYDVKM. The CDR3 sequence is CASSLPGIDEKLFF.

The V call is TRBV5-5, the J call TRBJ2-7; lacking DNA, the TRBD1 call made by TCRdb goes unchecked. This CDR3 comprises 13 residues. CDR1 and CDR2 from the germline V gene are SGHKS and YYEKEE (reference sequence). This chain's CDR3 is CASSFGGPAEQYF.

The CDR3 sequence is CASSVDRGTEAFF. This chain links TRBV28 with TRBJ1-1. CDR3 length: 13 residues. CDR1 and CDR2 from the germline V gene are MDHEN and SYDVKM.

The V gene is TRBV15, the J gene TRBJ2-7. The CDR3 runs 14 residues. Germline V gene sequence: CDR1 LNHNV, CDR2 YYDKDF (reference sequence). Here the CDR3 reads CATSRGEERSEQYF.

This chain joins TRBV12-3 or TRBV12-4 and TRBJ2-7; with no DNA, the TCRdb D assignment of TRBD1 cannot be verified. This CDR3 contains 14 residues. This CDR3 is CASSYPGQSYEQYF.

The chain carries TRBV15 and TRBJ2-1; TCRdb returns TRBD2, unconfirmable since there is no DNA. Looked up from germline, CDR1 is LNHNV and CDR2 is YYDKDF (reference sequence). The CDR3 loop spans 15 amino acids. The CDR3 sequence: CATSGDRTSGVGQFF.

CDR3 sequence: CASSPRRGRADNEQFF. The chain combines TRBV28 with TRBJ2-1; TCRdb lists TRBD2, though no DNA is available to test this call. The CDR3 runs 16 residues. Germline-derived CDR1 and CDR2 are MDHEN and SYDVKM.

This chain joins TRBV4-3 and TRBJ2-1. CDR3 length: 14 residues. CDR1 and CDR2 (germline): LGHNA, YSLEER. CDR3 sequence reads: CASSHADSYNEQFF.

The rearrangement links TRBV18 to TRBJ2-7; the D gene TCRdb calls, TRBD2, cannot be checked with no DNA. The CDR3 consists of 15 residues. From germline, CDR1 is KGHSH and CDR2 LQKENI. CDR3: CASSLGDSPSYEQYF.

This chain joins TRBV9 and TRBJ2-1; TCRdb names TRBD1, which stays unverified in the absence of DNA. The CDR3 loop spans 14 amino acids. Germline CDR1 SGDLS, CDR2 YYNGEE. CDR3 sequence: CASSPQDRANEQFF.

The V and J genes are TRBV10-3 and TRBJ2-5; TCRdb reports TRBD2, a call that lacks DNA to check it against. The CDR3 totals 13 residues. The germline gives CDR1 ENHRY, CDR2 SYGVKD. CDR3 region: CAIRGTSGETQYF.

The chain combines TRBV10-1 with TRBJ2-5; TCRdb names TRBD2, which stays unverified in the absence of DNA. The CDR3 spans 23 residues. Germline V gene data show CDR1 as WNHNN and CDR2 as SYGVQD (reference sequence). The CDR3 loop reads CAKPVHRALTGTSYRPGQETQYF.

CDR3 amino acids: CASSYLAGGPYEQFF. The V gene is TRBV6-5, the J gene TRBJ2-1; TCRdb selects TRBD2, and the lack of DNA leaves this call unchecked. The CDR3 runs to 15 residues. Germline assignment: CDR1 MNHEY and CDR2 SVGAGI.

The rearrangement joins TRBV24-1 to TRBJ2-1. The CDR3 totals 14 residues. CDR1 KGHDR and CDR2 SFDVKD come from the germline V gene. The CDR3: CATSDSPPSNEQFF.

This chain uses TRBV5-1 with TRBJ2-5; absent DNA, TCRdb's TRBD1 call cannot be checked. CDR3 length equals 13 residues. Germline V lookup: CDR1 SGHRS, CDR2 YFSETQ. CDR3 region: CSSSLLGAETQYF. The full variable domain, with the rest looked up from reference TRBV5-1 and TRBJ2-5, is KAGVTQTPRYLIKTRGQQVTLSCSPISGHRSVSWYQQTPGQGLQFLFEYFSETQRNKGNFPGRFSGRQFSNSRSEMNVSTLELGDSALYLCSSSLLGAETQYFGPGTRLLVL.

V gene TRBV5-1 combines with J gene TRBJ2-3; TCRdb indicates TRBD1, and absent DNA this call remains unverified. Looked up from germline, CDR1 is SGHRS and CDR2 is YFSETQ. The CDR3 runs to 15 residues. The CDR3 loop is CASSLGGQTTDTQYF.